A selection of T cell receptor beta chains follows, all from one sample in a study of T cell responses to AZD1222 COVID-19 vaccine. The data were produced by immunoSEQ multiplex PCR, yet TCRdb's version contains in-frame clones alone and is incomplete. Counted here are about 190,000 clones, around 93% occurring once; the ten biggest clones make up 9.2%. The sequences come from peripheral blood, collected on day 0 of AZD1222 vaccination. The receptor set was obtained from an adult in good health. Each CDR3 is given with its conserved first and last residue. Each record gives: D gene, J gene, clone size, V gene, CDR3 protein, CDR3 DNA. A D gene is named only where the DNA matches it firmly. The size field is filled for only some rows; it gives once, few, many or a size class.

D: TRBD2
J: TRBJ2-1
size: .
V: TRBV5-1
CDR3: CASSPGGTSPGRNEQFF
DNA: TGCGCCAGCAGCCCGGGCGGGACTAGCCCGGGACGGAATGAGCAGTTCTTC

D: TRBD1
J: TRBJ1-2
size: .
V: TRBV2
CDR3: CASSEDDRGHGGYTF
DNA: TGTGCCAGCAGTGAAGACGACAGGGGGCATGGAGGCTACACCTTC

D: .
J: TRBJ2-1
size: once
V: TRBV7-2
CDR3: CASSLQGPSNQEQFF
DNA: TGTGCCAGCAGTTTACAGGGTCCGTCTAATCAAGAGCAGTTCTTC

D: TRBD2
J: TRBJ2-3
size: .
V: TRBV7-9
CDR3: CASRRKEREFTDTQYF
DNA: TGCGCCAGCAGGCGAAAGGAGCGGGAGTTTACAGATACGCAGTATTTT

D: .
J: TRBJ1-2
size: .
V: TRBV2
CDR3: CASSEGAGFGYGYTF
DNA: TGTGCCAGCAGTGAAGGGGCAGGTTTCGGATATGGCTACACCTTC

D: .
J: TRBJ2-7
size: .
V: TRBV5-1
CDR3: CASSLGPGDEQYF
DNA: TGCGCCAGCAGCTTGGGACCGGGAGACGAGCAGTACTTC

D: TRBD2
J: TRBJ2-3
size: .
V: TRBV14
CDR3: CASSPIPSGSLRTTDTQYF
DNA: TGTGCCAGCAGCCCAATCCCAAGCGGGAGTCTCAGGACTACAGATACGCAGTATTTT

D: TRBD2
J: TRBJ2-7
size: .
V: TRBV6-5
CDR3: CATKRGGPYEQYF
DNA: TGTGCCACCAAACGGGGAGGGCCCTACGAGCAGTACTTC

D: .
J: TRBJ2-6
size: .
V: TRBV2
CDR3: CASSGLGTGANVLTF
DNA: TGTGCCAGCAGTGGTCTAGGAACTGGGGCCAACGTCCTGACTTTC

D: .
J: TRBJ2-7
size: .
V: TRBV7-7
CDR3: CASSLRAGSSYEQYF
DNA: TGTGCTAGCAGCTTACGGGCAGGGAGCTCCTACGAGCAGTACTTC